The rows below give T cell receptor beta chains drawn from one sample of a study of blood T cell repertoires in COVID-19. Sequencing was performed with immunoSEQ multiplex PCR; in TCRdb, only in-frame clones are kept and a portion is missing. The repertoire includes over 40,000 clones, 83% of them detected once, and 7.4% sits in the top ten. The sequenced material came from peripheral blood. The receptor set was obtained from a man aged 55 to 70 with active COVID-19. CDR3s include the opening cysteine and the closing phenylalanine or tryptophan. A D gene is named only where the DNA matches it firmly. Size values are once, few and many counts, or a class for expanded clones, and some rows have none.

d_call: -; clone_size: -; v_call: TRBV28; j_call: TRBJ2-1; cdr3_nt: TGTGCCAGCAGGGACCGACAGGGGAGGGAATTCTTC; cdr3_aa: CASRDRQGREFF
d_call: -; clone_size: -; v_call: TRBV11-2; j_call: TRBJ2-3; cdr3_nt: TGTGCCAGCAGCTACGGTCCCACTAACACAGATACGCAGTATTTT; cdr3_aa: CASSYGPTNTDTQYF
d_call: -; clone_size: -; v_call: TRBV28; j_call: TRBJ2-5; cdr3_nt: TGTGCCAGCAGTTACTGGACAGAGGGAAAGACCCAGTACTTC; cdr3_aa: CASSYWTEGKTQYF
d_call: -; clone_size: -; v_call: TRBV27; j_call: TRBJ2-2; cdr3_nt: TGTGCCAGCACCTACCTTGCGGATAACACCGGGGAGCTGTTTTTT; cdr3_aa: CASTYLADNTGELFF
d_call: TRBD2; clone_size: -; v_call: TRBV5-4; j_call: TRBJ2-3; cdr3_nt: TGTGCCAGCAGCTTGTCCTTCGGACTAGCGGGGAGCACAGATACGCAGTATTTT; cdr3_aa: CASSLSFGLAGSTDTQYF
d_call: -; clone_size: -; v_call: TRBV27; j_call: TRBJ1-1; cdr3_nt: TGTGCCAGCGGCGGGGGGCGACCAGCTTTCTTT; cdr3_aa: CASGGGRPAFF
d_call: -; clone_size: -; v_call: TRBV28; j_call: TRBJ1-2; cdr3_nt: TGTGCCAGCAGTTTGGGGGGAGGGGCCCGGGTTGGCTACACCTTC; cdr3_aa: CASSLGGGARVGYTF
d_call: -; clone_size: few; v_call: TRBV27; j_call: TRBJ1-3; cdr3_nt: TGTGCCAGCACCACCTTCCTCAATAATCGGAGATCTGGAAACACCATATATTTT; cdr3_aa: CASTTFLNNRRSGNTIYF
d_call: -; clone_size: -; v_call: TRBV4-2; j_call: TRBJ2-1; cdr3_nt: TGTGCCAGCAGCCAAGCCGATGGGGGTAGCGGCTACAATGAGCAGTTCTTC; cdr3_aa: CASSQADGGSGYNEQFF
d_call: -; clone_size: -; v_call: TRBV6-1; j_call: TRBJ1-5; cdr3_nt: TGTGCCAGCAGTGAAGCGCTTCGGGGAGCCCAGCATTTT; cdr3_aa: CASSEALRGAQHF
d_call: TRBD1; clone_size: -; v_call: TRBV30; j_call: TRBJ1-4; cdr3_nt: TGTGCCTGGTCCGGGACAGACTTCTTTAATGAAAAACTGTTTTTT; cdr3_aa: CAWSGTDFFNEKLFF
d_call: -; clone_size: -; v_call: TRBV19; j_call: TRBJ1-1; cdr3_nt: TGTGCCAGTAGGACACCGGGACTTAGGTCCACTGAAGCTTTCTTT; cdr3_aa: CASRTPGLRSTEAFF
d_call: -; clone_size: -; v_call: TRBV6-4; j_call: TRBJ2-2; cdr3_nt: TGTGCCAGCAGTGACCGAAAAGGGCCCAGGGGCACCGGGGAGCTGTTTTTT; cdr3_aa: CASSDRKGPRGTGELFF
d_call: -; clone_size: -; v_call: TRBV5-4; j_call: TRBJ2-2; cdr3_nt: TGTGCCAGCAGCTTGGGGGGGGTGTACACCGGGGAGCTGTTTTTT; cdr3_aa: CASSLGGVYTGELFF
d_call: -; clone_size: medium-sized; v_call: TRBV28; j_call: TRBJ2-7; cdr3_nt: TGTGCCAGCAGTTTGATTACAGGGCAGTACGAGCAGTACTTC; cdr3_aa: CASSLITGQYEQYF
d_call: TRBD1; clone_size: -; v_call: TRBV3-1/TRBV3-2; j_call: TRBJ2-5; cdr3_nt: TGTGCCAGCAGCCAAGGCACCTACAGGGGGCAACAAGAGACCCAGTACTTC; cdr3_aa: CASSQGTYRGQQETQYF
d_call: -; clone_size: -; v_call: TRBV2; j_call: TRBJ2-4; cdr3_nt: TGTGCCAGCAGTGAAGACGGGGGAAGGGCCAAAAACATTCAGTACTTC; cdr3_aa: CASSEDGGRAKNIQYF
d_call: TRBD1; clone_size: -; v_call: TRBV24-1; j_call: TRBJ2-7; cdr3_nt: TGTGCCACCAGTGACTATGCCCCAGGACAGGGGGCCGAGCAGTACTTC; cdr3_aa: CATSDYAPGQGAEQYF
d_call: TRBD2; clone_size: -; v_call: TRBV5-4; j_call: TRBJ2-3; cdr3_nt: TGTGCCAGCAGCCCAACTAGCGGGGGACAACTAAGCACAGATACGCAGTATTTT; cdr3_aa: CASSPTSGGQLSTDTQYF
d_call: -; clone_size: -; v_call: TRBV18; j_call: TRBJ2-2; cdr3_nt: TGTGCCAGCTCACCACCGAGGCCCGCACATGGGGAGCTGTTTTTT; cdr3_aa: CASSPPRPAHGELFF
d_call: -; clone_size: -; v_call: TRBV3-1/TRBV3-2; j_call: TRBJ2-2; cdr3_nt: TGTGCCAGCAGCCAAGCGGGGGGCTGGACCGGGGAGCTGTTTTTT; cdr3_aa: CASSQAGGWTGELFF
d_call: TRBD2; clone_size: -; v_call: TRBV4-1; j_call: TRBJ2-1; cdr3_nt: TGCGCCAGCAGCCAAGATTCAGAGCTAGCGGGAGCTCGGGTGTGGGATGAGCAGTTCTTC; cdr3_aa: CASSQDSELAGARVWDEQFF
d_call: -; clone_size: few; v_call: TRBV9; j_call: TRBJ2-1; cdr3_nt: TGTGCCAGCAGCGTAGCCTCCCATAGGGGCGTTTACAATGAGCAGTTCTTC; cdr3_aa: CASSVASHRGVYNEQFF
d_call: TRBD2; clone_size: -; v_call: TRBV29-1; j_call: TRBJ2-1; cdr3_nt: TGCAGCGTACGCTCCGGGACTAGAATAGGTGAGCAGTTCTTC; cdr3_aa: CSVRSGTRIGEQFF
d_call: -; clone_size: -; v_call: TRBV4-1; j_call: TRBJ2-2; cdr3_nt: TGCGCCAGCAGCCAAGTAGCTTACACCGGGGAGCTGTTTTTT; cdr3_aa: CASSQVAYTGELFF
d_call: -; clone_size: -; v_call: TRBV7-2; j_call: TRBJ2-2; cdr3_nt: TGTGCCAGCAGCTCGCCTGGGAGGCGGACCGGGGAGCTGTTTTTT; cdr3_aa: CASSSPGRRTGELFF
d_call: -; clone_size: -; v_call: TRBV7-8; j_call: TRBJ2-1; cdr3_nt: TGTGCCAGCAGCATCTTCACAGGGAGCTCCTACAATGAGCAGTTCTTC; cdr3_aa: CASSIFTGSSYNEQFF